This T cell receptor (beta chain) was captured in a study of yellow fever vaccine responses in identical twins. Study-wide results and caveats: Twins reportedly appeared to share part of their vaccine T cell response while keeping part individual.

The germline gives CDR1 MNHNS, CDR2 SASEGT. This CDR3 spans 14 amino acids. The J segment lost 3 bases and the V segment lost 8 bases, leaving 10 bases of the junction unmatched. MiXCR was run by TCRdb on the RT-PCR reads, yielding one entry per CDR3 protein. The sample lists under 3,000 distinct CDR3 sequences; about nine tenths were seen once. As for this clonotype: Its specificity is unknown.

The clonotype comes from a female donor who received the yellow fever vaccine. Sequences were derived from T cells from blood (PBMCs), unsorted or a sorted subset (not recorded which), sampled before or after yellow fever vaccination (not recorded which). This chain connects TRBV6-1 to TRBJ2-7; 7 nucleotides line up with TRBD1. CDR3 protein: CASHGRGPFYEQYF. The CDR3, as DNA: TGTGCCAGCCACGGTAGGGGGCCTTTCTACGAGCAGTACTTC.